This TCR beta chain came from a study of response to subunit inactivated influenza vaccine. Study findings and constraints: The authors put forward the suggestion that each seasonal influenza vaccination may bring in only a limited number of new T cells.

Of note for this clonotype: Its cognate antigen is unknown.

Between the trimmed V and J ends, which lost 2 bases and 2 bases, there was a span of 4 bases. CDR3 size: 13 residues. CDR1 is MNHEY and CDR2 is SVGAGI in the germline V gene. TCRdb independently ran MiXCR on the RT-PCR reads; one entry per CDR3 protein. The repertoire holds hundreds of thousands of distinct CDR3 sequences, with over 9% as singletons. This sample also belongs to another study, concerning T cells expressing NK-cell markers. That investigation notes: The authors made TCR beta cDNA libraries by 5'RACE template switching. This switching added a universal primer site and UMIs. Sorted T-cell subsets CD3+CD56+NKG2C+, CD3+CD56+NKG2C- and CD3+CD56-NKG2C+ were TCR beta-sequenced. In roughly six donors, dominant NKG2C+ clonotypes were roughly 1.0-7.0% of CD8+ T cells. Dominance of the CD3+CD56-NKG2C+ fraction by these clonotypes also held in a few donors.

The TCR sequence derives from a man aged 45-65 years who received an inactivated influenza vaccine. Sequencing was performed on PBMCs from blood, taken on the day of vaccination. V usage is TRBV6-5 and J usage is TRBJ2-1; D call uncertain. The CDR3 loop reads CASSYDTYNEQFF. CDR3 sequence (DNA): TGTGCCAGCAGTTACGACACCTACAATGAGCAGTTCTTC.